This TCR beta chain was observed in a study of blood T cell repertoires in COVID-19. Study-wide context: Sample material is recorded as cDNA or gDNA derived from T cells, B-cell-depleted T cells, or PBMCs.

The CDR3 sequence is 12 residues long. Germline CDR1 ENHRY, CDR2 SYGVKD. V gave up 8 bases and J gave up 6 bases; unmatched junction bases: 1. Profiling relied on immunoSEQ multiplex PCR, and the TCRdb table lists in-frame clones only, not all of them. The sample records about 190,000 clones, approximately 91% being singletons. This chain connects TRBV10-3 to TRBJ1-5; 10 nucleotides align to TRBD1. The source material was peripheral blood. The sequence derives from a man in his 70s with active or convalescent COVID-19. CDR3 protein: CAIGQGGQPQHF. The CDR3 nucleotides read TGTGCCATCGGACAGGGGGGTCAGCCCCAGCATTTT.